This TCR beta chain was identified during a study of blood T cell repertoires in COVID-19. Study context: Italy, Spain and the United States were the sources of the convalescent and acute COVID-19 samples. T cells, B-cell-depleted T cells, or PBMCs provided the cDNA or gDNA that served as material.

In the original analysis: Amplification from reference gene primers served as the basis for estimated nucleated cell counts. Using immunoSEQ multiplex PCR, the repertoire was profiled, and TCRdb retains in-frame clones only, with some absent. The V and J calls and clone size are taken from that table; D and trimming were inferred from the DNA. The sample contains more than 95,000 clones, around 81% of which appear only once. This CDR3 is built from 16 residues. The V segment lost 4 bases and the J segment 6 bases; nucleotides outside the gene matches: 14. Germline V gene data show CDR1 as SGHNT and CDR2 as YYREEE (reference sequence).

This chain links TRBV5-4 with TRBJ2-7, with 9 bases that match TRBD1. The sample consisted of peripheral blood. This clonotype originated in a woman in her fifties or sixties with acute or convalescent COVID-19. In DNA, the CDR3 is TGTGCCAGCAGCGTGGGACAGGGTCATCGCTCTACCGAGCAGTACTTC. Translated: CASSVGQGHRSTEQYF.